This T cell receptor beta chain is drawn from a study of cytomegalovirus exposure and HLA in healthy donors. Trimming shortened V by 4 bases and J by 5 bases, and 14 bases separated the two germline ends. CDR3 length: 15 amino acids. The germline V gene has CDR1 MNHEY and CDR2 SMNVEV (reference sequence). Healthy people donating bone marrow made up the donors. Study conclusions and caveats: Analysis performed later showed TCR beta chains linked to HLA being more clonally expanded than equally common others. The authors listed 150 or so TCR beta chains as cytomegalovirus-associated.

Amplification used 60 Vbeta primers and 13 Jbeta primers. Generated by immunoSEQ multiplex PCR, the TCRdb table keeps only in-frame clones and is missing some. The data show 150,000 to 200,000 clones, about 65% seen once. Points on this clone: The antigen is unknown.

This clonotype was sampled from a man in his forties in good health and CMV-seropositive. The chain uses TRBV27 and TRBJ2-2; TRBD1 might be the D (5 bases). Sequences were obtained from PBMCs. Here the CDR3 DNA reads TGTGCCAGCAGTTATCGACAGAAAGGGACCGGGGAGCTGTTTTTT. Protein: CASSYRQKGTGELFF.